What follows is one TCR beta chain and its context. Profiled with immunoSEQ multiplex PCR; TCRdb holds only in-frame clones, not every one. Here the sample spans some 720,000 clones, roughly 90% being singletons. This sample was taken from a study of shared T cell receptors in the human thymus. V lost 2 bases, J lost 1 base, and 5 bases stayed unmatched. CDR3 length equals 17 residues. Germline CDR1 and CDR2: MRHNA and SNTAGT. These same data were also listed under a study on human thymus T cells.

The sample taken for sequencing was thymocytes. The clonotype originates from a boy less than two years old with a congenital heart defect. The rearrangement links TRBV6-4 to TRBJ2-3, with TRBD2 matching over 11 bases. In DNA form, the CDR3 reads TGTGCCAGCAGTGACGGGGCTAGCGGGAGGTGCACAGATACGCAGTATTTT. It specifies CASSDGASGRCTDTQYF.